The 27 T cell receptor beta chains in this list originate from one sample, sequenced in a study of T cell responses to AZD1222 COVID-19 vaccine. Using immunoSEQ multiplex PCR, the repertoire was profiled, and TCRdb retains in-frame clones only, with some absent. Of around 120,000 clones in the sample, around 90% were seen once. Sequenced material: peripheral blood, taken 28 days after the second AZD1222 dose. All receptors come from an adult who received the AZD1222 COVID-19 vaccine.

The CDR3 loop reads CASSQLPGQGADTQYF. In DNA form, the CDR3 reads TGTGCCAGCAGCCAACTCCCCGGACAGGGGGCAGATACGCAGTATTTT. This chain connects TRBV4-2 to TRBJ2-3; 10 bases are a match to TRBD1. The ends lost 2 bases at V and 4 bases at J; junction bases unmatched: 6. The length of the CDR3 is 16 residues. The germline V gene encodes CDR1 LGHNA and CDR2 YNFKEQ.

V usage is TRBV18 and J usage is TRBJ1-2; possible D gene TRBD1, 6 bases. This CDR3 has 14 residues. Per the germline V gene, CDR1 is KGHSH and CDR2 is LQKENI. Trimming took off 3 bases at V and 8 bases at J, with 16 bases between the two ends. This CDR3 is CASSPGLQGRGYTF. CDR3 nucleotide sequence: TGTGCCAGCTCACCTGGGTTGCAGGGGCGAGGCTACACCTTC.

The chain uses TRBV4-2 and TRBJ2-1; possibly TRBD1 or TRBD2 for D (5 bases each). This CDR3 spans 15 amino acids. V gave up 4 bases and J gave up 5 bases, with 15 bases separating them. CDR1 and CDR2 from the germline V gene are LGHNA and YNFKEQ. The DNA of the CDR3 is TGTGCCAGCAGCCCCCGGGACCAACCCAACAATGAGCAGTTCTTC. Translating gives CASSPRDQPNNEQFF.

The rearrangement uses TRBV5-6 and TRBJ1-2, with a tentative D call TRBD1 (5 bases). Trimming left V 5 bases short and J 3 bases short, with 17 bases between. CDR1 is SGHDT and CDR2 is YYEEEE in the germline V gene. The CDR3 contains 15 residues. The chain's CDR3 is CASSSPPRADYGYTF. CDR3 sequence (DNA): TGTGCCAGCAGTTCTCCCCCCAGGGCAGACTATGGCTACACCTTC.

This rearrangement joins TRBV7-3 to TRBJ2-2; 12 nucleotides align to TRBD1. Germline CDR1 reads SGHTA; CDR2 reads FQGTGA. V shed 8 bases and J 7 bases; nucleotides not matched to a gene: 8. This CDR3 spans 15 amino acids. DNA for the CDR3: TGTGCCAGCGGCATGGGACAGGGGGCGAGCGGGGAGCTGTTTTTT. This translates into CASGMGQGASGELFF. Variable domain in full (rest from reference TRBV7-3 and TRBJ2-2): GAGVSQTPSNKVTEKGKYVELRCDPISGHTALYWYRQSLGQGPEFLIYFQGTGAADDSGLPNDRFFAVRPEGSVSTLKIQRTERGDSAVYLCASGMGQGASGELFFGEGSRLTVL.

The chain recombines TRBV30 with TRBJ1-4, with no clear D. The length of the CDR3 is 14 residues. The germline V gene encodes CDR1 GTSNPN and CDR2 SVGIG (reference sequence). The V gene lost 7 bases and the J gene lost 5 bases, with 17 bases spanning the gap. CDR3: CASKPEGFNEKLFF. CDR3 bases: TGTGCCTCAAAACCTGAAGGGTTCAATGAAAAACTGTTTTTT.

The chain has TRBV19 and TRBJ1-5; D might be TRBD1 (6 bases). The CDR3 runs to 14 residues. The V gene's germline CDR1 is LNHDA and CDR2 SQIVND (reference sequence). V lost 5 bases and J lost 4, with 12 bases in between. CDR3 loop: CASSALQGNQPQHF. In DNA form, the CDR3 reads TGTGCCAGTAGTGCGCTACAGGGAAATCAGCCCCAGCATTTT.

This clone was detected once. J is TRBJ2-3 and V is TRBV19; TRBD2 matches at 7 bases. CDR1 and CDR2 (germline): LNHDA, SQIVND (reference sequence). V shed 7 bases, J shed 2 bases, and the junction held 3 bases outside the gene matches. This CDR3 spans 13 amino acids. The CDR3 DNA is TGTGCCAGTACAGCGGGGAACACAGATACGCAGTATTTT. Its translation is CASTAGNTDTQYF.

This chain connects TRBV7-2 to TRBJ1-6; D possibly corresponds to TRBD1 (5 bases). Germline V gene sequence: CDR1 SGHTA, CDR2 FQGNSA. The CDR3 is 15 residues long. V dropped 2 bases and J dropped 8 bases, with 13 bases sitting between them. CDR3 sequence (DNA): TGTGCCAGCAGCTTACTGGGGCCGGGGGATTCACCCCTCCACTTT. Protein product: CASSLLGPGDSPLHF.

This clone appeared a single time. The chain employs TRBV5-1 and TRBJ2-2, with D possibly matching TRBD1 (6 bases). The CDR3 length is 15 residues. Trimming took 2 bases from V and 1 from J, leaving 9 bases between them. CDR1 is SGHRS, CDR2 YFSETQ, per germline. The CDR3 sequence: CASSFLQGNTGELFF. CDR3 DNA sequence: TGCGCCAGCAGCTTCCTACAGGGGAACACCGGGGAGCTGTTTTTT.

The chain employs TRBV28 and TRBJ1-1; no firm D call. V lost 5 bases, J lost 3 bases, and 13 bases lay in between. CDR3 size: 14 residues. Germline V lookup: CDR1 MDHEN, CDR2 SYDVKM. In DNA form, the CDR3 reads TGTGCCAGCAGTCCCTTCTGGGAAGACACTGAAGCTTTCTTT. Translating it yields CASSPFWEDTEAFF.

CDR3 coding DNA: TGTGCCAGCAGCAAGACAGGGGAAGGTTCACCCCTCCACTTT. This encodes CASSKTGEGSPLHF. The genes are TRBV21-1 and TRBJ1-6; the table's D call TRBD1 went unverified against the DNA. TRBV21-1 is marked as a pseudogene. This CDR3 has 14 residues.

This chain links TRBV4-2 with TRBJ2-5; 10 bases line up with TRBD1. CDR3 length: 15 residues. CDR1 is LGHNA, CDR2 YNFKEQ, per germline. V gave up 2 bases and J gave up 3 bases; unmatched junction bases: 3. The CDR3: CASSQPGQGKETQYF. The CDR3 DNA sequence: TGTGCCAGCAGCCAACCGGGACAGGGGAAAGAGACCCAGTACTTC.

The J gene is TRBJ1-4, the V gene TRBV11-1, with D perhaps TRBD1 (5 bases). The CDR3 is 13 amino acids. The V gene's germline CDR1 is SGHAT and CDR2 FQDESV (reference sequence). Trimming cost V 1 base and J 7 bases, with 7 bases left between them. The CDR3 sequence is CASSLGTSEKLFF. The CDR3 DNA sequence: TGTGCCAGCAGCTTAGGGACATCTGAAAAACTGTTTTTT.

The genes are TRBV4-2 and TRBJ1-2; no firm D call. This CDR3 region has 15 residues. Germline CDR1 is LGHNA and CDR2 is YNFKEQ. V was trimmed by 0 bases and J by 0 bases, leaving 8 bases between them. The CDR3 spells CASSQEALSNYGYTF. CDR3 DNA sequence: TGTGCCAGCAGCCAAGAGGCCCTCTCTAACTATGGCTACACCTTC.

V usage is TRBV19 and J usage is TRBJ1-4; D remains unclear. This CDR3 is built from 14 residues. Germline CDR1 reads LNHDA; CDR2 reads SQIVND (reference sequence). Trimming removed 7 bases at V and 0 bases at J, with 9 bases between. CDR3 in amino acids: CASTTDATNEKLFF. The CDR3 nucleotides read TGTGCCAGTACCACAGACGCAACTAATGAAAAACTGTTTTTT. Variable domain in full (rest from reference TRBV19 and TRBJ1-4): DGGITQSPKYLFRKEGQNVTLSCEQNLNHDAMYWYRQDPGQGLRLIYYSQIVNDFQKGDIAEGYSVSREKKESFPLTVTSAQKNPTAFYLCASTTDATNEKLFFGSGTQLSVL.

The chain uses TRBV4-1 and TRBJ2-4, with D uncertain. This CDR3 has 15 amino acids. Between the trimmed V and J ends, which lost 1 base and 1 base, there was a span of 8 bases. Germline V CDR1 and CDR2: MGHRA, YSYEKL. The CDR3 region has the DNA TGCGCCAGCAGCCAAGGGGGTATCGCCAAAAACATTCAGTACTTC. Its protein product is CASSQGGIAKNIQYF.

The chain employs TRBV19 and TRBJ2-1; 7 nucleotides line up with TRBD2. CDR3 length: 14 amino acids. Per the germline V gene, CDR1 is LNHDA and CDR2 is SQIVND (reference sequence). The junction had 4 bases not matched to a gene; V was cut back by 8 bases and J by 0 bases. CDR3 nucleotides: TGTGCCAGTCATGGCGGGAGCTCCTACAATGAGCAGTTCTTC. Its translation: CASHGGSSYNEQFF. Drawing the rest from reference TRBV19 and TRBJ2-1, the complete variable domain is DGGITQSPKYLFRKEGQNVTLSCEQNLNHDAMYWYRQDPGQGLRLIYYSQIVNDFQKGDIAEGYSVSREKKESFPLTVTSAQKNPTAFYLCASHGGSSYNEQFFGPGTRLTVL.

The rearrangement uses TRBV3-1 (or the pseudogene TRBV3-2) and TRBJ1-6, with a tentative D call TRBD1 (6 bases). Looked up from germline, CDR1 is LGHDT and CDR2 is YNNKEL (reference sequence). Between the trimmed V and J ends, which lost 4 bases and 0 bases, there was a span of 13 bases. The CDR3 runs to 17 residues. The CDR3 protein is CASSRGRTSSYNSPLHF. CDR3 in DNA: TGTGCCAGCAGCCGGGGGCGGACAAGCTCCTATAATTCACCCCTCCACTTT.

The rearrangement uses TRBV10-2 and TRBJ2-7; perhaps D is TRBD1 or TRBD2 (5 bases each). Trimming stripped 2 bases from V and 5 bases from J, with 16 bases between. The CDR3 covers 15 residues. Germline V gene data show CDR1 as WSHSY and CDR2 as SAAADI. CDR3 coding DNA: TGCGCCAGCAGTGAGACCGAGGGGCCGGGGAACGAGCAGTACTTC. It specifies CASSETEGPGNEQYF.

The chain joins TRBV28 to TRBJ1-3, with TRBD1 matching over 10 bases. CDR3 length: 15 amino acids. V gave up 5 bases and J gave up 4 bases; unmatched junction bases: 5. From germline, CDR1 is MDHEN and CDR2 SYDVKM. The CDR3 region is CASSGDRGKGNTIYF. The CDR3 DNA follows: TGTGCCAGCAGTGGGGACAGGGGTAAGGGAAACACCATATATTTT.

This clone was counted between two and nine times. The CDR3 nucleotides read TGCGCCAGCAGCAACCCGACGGGGAACACTGAAGCTTTCTTT. Protein product: CASSNPTGNTEAFF. The J gene is TRBJ1-1, the V gene TRBV5-1; D remains unclear. The germline V gene has CDR1 SGHRS and CDR2 YFSETQ. The CDR3 is made up of 14 amino acids. V was pared by 4 bases and J by 1 base, with 11 bases between.

This chain connects TRBV7-2 to TRBJ2-3, with D hard to call. CDR1 and CDR2 from the germline V gene are SGHTA and FQGNSA. The ends were cut back, 6 bases at V and 2 bases at J, with 6 bases in the middle. The CDR3 length is 12 residues. CDR3 protein: CASRPLTDTQYF. As DNA, the CDR3 is TGTGCCAGCAGACCGCTCACAGATACGCAGTATTTT.

The V gene is TRBV6-5, the J gene TRBJ2-5; D possibly corresponds to TRBD1 (6 bases). Germline CDR1 is MNHEY and CDR2 is SVGAGI. V was pared by 0 bases and J by 8 bases, with 19 bases between. The CDR3 is made up of 16 amino acids. CDR3 in amino acids: CASSYSRAQGRGTQYF. Here the CDR3 DNA reads TGTGCCAGCAGTTACTCAAGGGCACAGGGAAGAGGCACCCAGTACTTC.

V usage is TRBV19 and J usage is TRBJ1-3; no clear D gene. This CDR3 contains 15 residues. CDR1 is LNHDA and CDR2 is SQIVND in the germline V gene (reference sequence). V was shortened by 6 bases and J by 0 bases, with 12 bases between the two germline ends. CDR3 amino acids: CASSGLSFSGNTIYF. In DNA, the CDR3 is TGTGCCAGTAGCGGACTCAGCTTCTCTGGAAACACCATATATTTT.

The chain is built from TRBV4-1 and TRBJ1-2; 7 nucleotides line up with TRBD1. This CDR3 has 15 amino acids. In germline, CDR1 is MGHRA, CDR2 YSYEKL. The V and J ends lost 1 base and 8 bases, in that order; junction bases with no gene match: 10. The CDR3 reads CASSQGRGGGYGYTF. The DNA for the CDR3 is TGCGCCAGCAGCCAAGGTCGGGGAGGGGGCTACGGCTACACCTTC.

The V call is TRBV28, the J call TRBJ2-1, with TRBD1 as a possible D gene (6 bases). The CDR3 runs to 13 residues. CDR1 and CDR2 from the germline V gene are MDHEN and SYDVKM. V lost 6 bases, J lost 4 bases, and 10 bases lay in between. The CDR3 region has the DNA TGTGCCAGCAGGAAACAGGGTTACAATGAGCAGTTCTTC. Protein: CASRKQGYNEQFF.